This TCR beta chain was recorded in a study of PD-1 blockade in mismatch repair-deficient tumors listed by TCRdb under 2017. For the wider study: Between late 2013 and 2016, the trial enrolled 85 to 100 consecutive patients with approximately 13 mismatch repair-deficient cancer types, every one of whom had been previously treated and was progressing. Tumor-associated T cell clones in the peripheral blood of patients responding to PD-1 blockade were tracked using deep sequencing of TCR CDR3 regions. Study-wide conclusions, independent of this receptor: Clones residing in the tumor, which were often undetectable in blood before treatment, expanded quickly after pembrolizumab and then contracted, generally before radiologic responses.

A remark on this clone: This clone's antigen is unknown. No base quality information exists; no much larger clone differs at one position.

For each enrolled patient, mismatch repair deficiency was established using either polymerase chain reaction or immunohistochemistry. TCR sequencing was carried out for three patients who responded to pembrolizumab therapy. In the phase II trial, pembrolizumab PD-1 blockade was tested prospectively in advanced mismatch repair-deficient cancers, no matter which tissue of origin the cancers came from. Peripheral blood T cell samples were serially collected before and at multiple times after PD-1 blockade was started. The timing of each blood sample was reported as weeks after the first dose of pembrolizumab. The library relied on the immunoSEQ multiplex PCR assay. Imported from immuneACCESS, the table was reduced by TCRdb to in-frame sequences with V and J called. These copies leave out some clones; in studies compared against another copy, an unresolved V gene accounts for under half, and the cause of the remainder is not known. For this sample the table gives some 97,000 clones, of which about four fifths were detected only once. The ten largest clones take up around 6.9% of the sample.

The sequence was collected from an adult with mismatch repair-deficient cancer. Sequenced material: peripheral blood, taken 36 weeks after starting pembrolizumab.

The CDR3 protein sequence reads: CASSVGAGDYEQYF. The DNA is TGTGCCAGCAGCGTAGGAGCGGGAGATTACGAGCAGTACTTC. The sequence joins TRBV9 to TRBJ2-7, with 8 bases matching TRBD2. CDR1 and CDR2 were assigned from the germline V gene as SGDLS and YYNGEE. The CDR3 runs 14 residues from the cysteine to the phenylalanine. This entry keeps only the CDR3 DNA: 42 bases, framed from base 1. After removal of 0 bases from V and 4 bases from J, the junction retains 3 bases not matched to a gene.